This TCR beta chain was observed in a study of T-cell memory formation after mild COVID-19. Note on this clonotype: Its antigen is currently unknown.

With constant-segment primers, 5'RACE yielded cDNA libraries of TCR alpha and TCR beta that carried sample barcodes and UMIs. TCRdb re-analysed the 5' RACE reads in MiXCR, keeping a single row per CDR3 protein. The sample has 250,000 to 300,000 distinct CDR3 sequences; roughly 8.2% are singletons. Germline V gene sequence: CDR1 ENHRY, CDR2 SYGVKD. Trimming left V 3 bases short and J 6 bases short, with 6 bases between. The CDR3 extends over 12 amino acids. Findings of the study overall: CD4+ clones that contracted lay mainly in CM and EM; CD8+ ones lay in EMRA. That cross-reactive memory joined was suggested by some responding clones appearing in pre-infection memory.

The source is a man between 18 and 35 years old who had mild COVID-19 (a few samples of this study predate the infection). Cell type and time point are not known. The chain carries TRBV10-3 and TRBJ1-5; D gene ambiguous. The specimen was PBMCs or a T cell subset sorted from them (not recorded which). This CDR3 is CAISDQGQPQHF. CDR3 DNA sequence: TGTGCCATCAGTGATCAAGGTCAGCCCCAGCATTTT.